This is a list of T cell receptor beta chains from one sample in a study of spatial heterogeneity in lung cancer. Using its own MiXCR run on the 5' RACE reads, TCRdb lists one record per CDR3 protein. The table has around 87,000 distinct CDR3 sequences, more than 10% seen once. The sequences come from PBMCs, collected at surgery. These TCRs come from a male donor with early-stage non-small cell lung cancer. Both conserved end residues are part of each CDR3. The D gene is left open where the match is weak. Clone size appears in some rows only: once, few, many, or a class for an expanded clone.

clone_size j_call d_call v_call cdr3_aa cdr3_nt
many TRBJ2-2 - TRBV7-3 CASSPTGAGGELFF TGTGCCAGCAGCCCCACCGGGGCGGGCGGGGAGCTGTTTTTT
few TRBJ2-5 TRBD2 TRBV9 CASSVGLAGGPSTETQYF TGTGCCAGCAGCGTAGGACTAGCGGGAGGCCCCTCCACAGAGACCCAGTACTTC
- TRBJ2-1 TRBD2 TRBV11-3 CASSLSGSALRNEQFF TGTGCCAGCAGCTTGAGCGGGAGCGCCCTTCGCAATGAGCAGTTCTTC
- TRBJ2-1 TRBD2 TRBV5-4 CASSLPSGRRHEQFF TGTGCCAGCAGCTTGCCTAGCGGGAGAAGGCATGAGCAGTTCTTC
- TRBJ2-7 - TRBV7-9 CASSSRRGFYEQYF TGTGCCAGCAGCTCCCGTAGGGGGTTCTACGAGCAGTACTTC
- TRBJ1-2 - TRBV5-8 CASSLEGARTNYGYTF TGTGCCAGCAGCTTGGAAGGGGCCAGAACTAACTATGGCTACACCTTC
few TRBJ1-1 - TRBV10-3 CAISGRVNTEAFF TGTGCCATCAGTGGGAGGGTGAACACTGAAGCTTTCTTT
- TRBJ2-2 - TRBV28 CASSWAHGELFF TGTGCCAGCAGTTGGGCACACGGGGAGCTGTTTTTT
- TRBJ1-1 TRBD1 TRBV7-9 CASSPGTGALEAFF TGTGCCAGCAGCCCTGGGACAGGGGCGCTTGAAGCTTTCTTT
- TRBJ2-3 TRBD2 TRBV2 CASSLFAGGPTDTQYF TGTGCCAGCAGTCTTTTTGCGGGGGGCCCCACAGATACGCAGTATTTT
- TRBJ2-3 - TRBV28 CASSLLNRDKQYF TGTGCCAGCAGTTTATTGAACAGAGATAAGCAGTATTTT
many TRBJ2-6 TRBD1 TRBV6-2/TRBV6-3 CASSLYRGSGANVLTF TGTGCCAGCAGTTTATACAGGGGATCTGGGGCCAACGTCCTGACTTTC
few TRBJ2-7 - TRBV28 CASIGDPAYEQYF TGTGCCAGCATAGGGGACCCGGCCTACGAGCAGTACTTC
many TRBJ2-1 - TRBV28 CASSGQTGTSYNEQFF TGTGCCAGCAGTGGACAGACCGGGACATCCTACAATGAGCAGTTCTTC
few TRBJ1-1 - TRBV7-9 CASTPWRGKAFF TGTGCCAGCACCCCCTGGAGGGGAAAAGCTTTCTTT
many TRBJ2-2 TRBD2 TRBV27 CASSPPGTSNGELFF TGTGCCAGCAGTCCACCCGGGACTAGCAACGGGGAGCTGTTTTTT
- TRBJ1-3 - TRBV7-2 CASSLGRSSGNTIYF TGTGCCAGCAGCTTAGGACGCAGCTCTGGAAACACCATATATTTT
many TRBJ1-5 - TRBV4-1 CASSQPTTPINQPQHF TGCGCCAGCAGCCAACCGACTACTCCTATCAATCAGCCCCAGCATTTT
many TRBJ1-4 - TRBV5-6 CASSWGGSNEKLFF TGTGCCAGCAGCTGGGGAGGGAGCAATGAAAAACTGTTTTTT
few TRBJ2-7 - TRBV10-3 CAISRGPRDPHEQYF TGTGCCATCAGTAGAGGGCCCAGAGACCCCCACGAGCAGTACTTC
few TRBJ2-4 - TRBV7-8 CASSLARFGTRIQYF TGTGCCAGCAGCTTAGCGCGGTTTGGGACACGTATTCAGTACTTC
few TRBJ2-3 TRBD2 TRBV6-6 CASNNRAGVGTDTQYF TGTGCCAGCAATAACAGAGCGGGAGTTGGCACAGATACGCAGTATTTT
- TRBJ1-1 - TRBV5-1 CASSSGRETEAFF TGCGCCAGCAGCAGCGGGAGGGAGACTGAAGCTTTCTTT
few TRBJ2-3 TRBD2 TRBV11-3 CASSLAGLVTDTQYF TGTGCCAGCAGCTTAGCGGGACTAGTAACAGATACGCAGTATTTT
few TRBJ2-1 TRBD1 TRBV14 CASSQVGTGGLFF TGTGCCAGCAGCCAAGTAGGGACAGGGGGCCTGTTCTTC
- TRBJ1-5 TRBD1 TRBV20-1 CSARDSAGGWVGNQPQHF TGCAGTGCTAGAGATTCAGCAGGGGGCTGGGTCGGCAATCAGCCCCAGCATTTT
- TRBJ2-5 TRBD1 TRBV28 CAINSGTGGVETQYF TGTGCTATTAACTCCGGGACAGGGGGCGTAGAGACCCAGTACTTC
- TRBJ2-1 - TRBV11-2 CASSLDLGTHNEQFF TGTGCCAGCAGCTTAGATCTGGGAACGCACAATGAGCAGTTCTTC
many TRBJ2-1 TRBD2 TRBV7-2 CASSPGPAGAVGEQFF TGTGCCAGCAGCCCCGGGCCAGCGGGAGCCGTTGGTGAGCAGTTCTTC